This T cell receptor (beta chain) emerged from a study of cytomegalovirus exposure and HLA in healthy donors. Separate from the 666-subject first cohort, the approximately 130-subject validation cohort was the one that the donors belonged to. The table came from immunoSEQ multiplex PCR; TCRdb's copy has only in-frame clones and leaves some out. Of 75,000 to 95,000 clones listed, about 96% are singletons. As for this clone: The antigen remains unidentified.

Findings and limits, study-wide: Investigators reported fewer than 200 TCR beta chains as tied to cytomegalovirus. A few of the chains that were CMV-associated were confirmed in vitro to be specific for CMV antigens. Within the approximately 130 validation repertoires, first-cohort TCR clusters tended to co-occur, according to a later analysis.

This CDR3 region has 13 residues. Looked up from germline, CDR1 is SGHVS and CDR2 is FNYEAQ. Between the trimmed V and J ends, which lost 2 bases and 5 bases, there was a span of 7 bases. Sample: PBMCs. The rearrangement joins TRBV7-6 to TRBJ1-5; no clear D gene. The TCR originated in a man aged 18-30 years in good health and CMV-seronegative. CDR3 loop: CASSLQPDQPQHF. CDR3 DNA sequence: TGTGCCAGCAGCTTACAACCAGATCAGCCCCAGCATTTT.